The 20 T cell receptor beta chains listed next were all sequenced from one sample in a study of T cell changes during pregnancy in multiple sclerosis. Profiling relied on immunoSEQ multiplex PCR, and the TCRdb table lists in-frame clones only, not all of them. The table shows around 95,000 clones, with 92% occurring only once. The sequenced sample was peripheral blood, obtained after pregnancy. Receptors were obtained from a female donor in good health, enrolled as a control in a pregnancy study.

This chain connects TRBV5-1 to TRBJ2-7; weak D call: TRBD1 (6 bases). Germline CDR1 and CDR2: SGHRS and YFSETQ. V was pared by 0 bases and J by 2 bases, with 15 bases between. CDR3 length: 16 amino acids. The CDR3, as DNA: TGCGCCAGCAGCTTGGAGGTTTCTGGGGGCACCTACGAGCAGTACTTC. Translated, it gives CASSLEVSGGTYEQYF.

The chain combines TRBV6-1 with TRBJ2-5, with TRBD2 identical over 8 bases. This CDR3 is 14 amino acids long. Germline values: CDR1 MNHNS, CDR2 SASEGT. V lost 2 bases to trimming and J lost 5 bases; unmatched junction nucleotides: 4. This chain's CDR3 is CASSEREGFETQYF. In DNA, the CDR3 is TGTGCCAGCAGTGAACGGGAGGGCTTCGAGACCCAGTACTTC.

The chain joins TRBV21-1 to TRBJ2-3; the table gives TRBD2 as D, unverified against the DNA. TRBV21-1 is marked as a pseudogene. The CDR3 runs to 18 residues. CDR3 sequence: CASSFRHRLALNTDTQYF. CDR3 nucleotides: TGTGCCAGCAGCTTTCGCCATCGACTAGCTTTAAACACAGATACGCAGTATTTT.

The chain joins TRBV18 to TRBJ1-5, with a weak D call TRBD1 (5 bases). The germline gives CDR1 KGHSH, CDR2 LQKENI. The ends were cut back, 6 bases at V and 6 bases at J, with 15 bases in the middle. This CDR3 is built from 14 residues. The CDR3 DNA is TGTGCCAGCTCTCCTGGACCGCAGGGTCAGCCCCAGCATTTT. Its protein is CASSPGPQGQPQHF.

The chain combines TRBV28 with TRBJ2-7, with D perhaps matching TRBD1 (6 bases). Trimming took 5 bases from V and 7 from J, leaving 12 bases between them. Germline lookup yields CDR1 MDHEN and CDR2 SYDVKM. The CDR3 is 12 residues long. The DNA for the CDR3 is TGTGCCAGCAGTAAACAGGGTAGAGAGCAGTACTTC. Protein sequence: CASSKQGREQYF.

The rearrangement joins TRBV6-1 to TRBJ1-1; D is undetermined. Germline loops: CDR1 MNHNS, CDR2 SASEGT. Trimming pared 2 bases from V and 3 bases from J, leaving 7 bases between. The CDR3 runs to 13 residues. The CDR3 DNA sequence: TGTGCCAGCAGTGAAAGGGAGGACACTGAAGCTTTCTTT. It specifies CASSEREDTEAFF.

This chain connects TRBV13 to TRBJ2-5, with TRBD2 matching 7 bases. V shed 0 bases, J shed 7 bases, and the junction held 11 bases outside the gene matches. Germline CDR1 reads PRHDT; CDR2 reads FYEKMQ (reference sequence). CDR3 length equals 16 residues. CDR3 loop: CASSLGLGGRGGTQYF. CDR3 DNA sequence: TGTGCCAGCAGCTTAGGCCTGGGAGGGCGCGGCGGGACCCAGTACTTC.

Concerning this clone itself: One end of the junction does not line up with germline, which may come from a read error. The chain carries TRBV7-7 and TRBJ2-5; D is possibly TRBD2 (7 bases). The germline V gene has CDR1 SSHAT and CDR2 FNYEAQ (reference sequence). There are 13 residues in the CDR3. Written as DNA, the CDR3 is TGTGCTAGCAGCTTAGGGGGGGAAGAGACCCAGTACTTC. This gives the protein CASSLGGEETQYF.

V usage is TRBV28 and J usage is TRBJ1-1; 8 nucleotides align to TRBD1. The CDR3 contains 13 residues. Per germline, CDR1 MDHEN and CDR2 SYDVKM. After removal of 10 bases from V and 4 bases from J, the junction contained 8 bases not matched to a gene. CDR3 sequence: CAILHRGTTEAFF. The CDR3 nucleotides are TGTGCCATCCTCCACAGGGGGACCACTGAAGCTTTCTTT.

This chain uses TRBV19 with TRBJ2-7; the D gene is possibly TRBD1 (5 bases). V dropped 6 bases and J dropped 5 bases, with 11 bases sitting between them. Germline V gene data show CDR1 as LNHDA and CDR2 as SQIVND (reference sequence). The CDR3 sequence is 12 residues long. The CDR3 spells CASSSRQNEQYF. Written as DNA, the CDR3 is TGTGCCAGTAGCTCCCGACAGAACGAGCAGTACTTC.

The chain joins TRBV19 to TRBJ2-1; 7 nucleotides agree with TRBD2. V was clipped by 3 bases and J by 4 bases; unmatched bases: 12. This CDR3 has 17 residues. Germline-derived CDR1 and CDR2 are LNHDA and SQIVND (reference sequence). CDR3: CASSIRGRREGYNEQFF. CDR3 nucleotide sequence: TGTGCCAGTAGTATTCGGGGTAGGAGGGAGGGGTACAATGAGCAGTTCTTC.

This clone has only a few counts. The chain joins TRBV6-5 to TRBJ1-1, with a possible D match to TRBD1 (6 bases). Trimming took off 5 bases at V and 4 bases at J, with 17 bases between the two ends. The CDR3 length is 15 residues. Per germline, CDR1 MNHEY and CDR2 SVGAGI. CDR3 protein: CASSTSSTGSTEAFF. The CDR3 region has the DNA TGTGCCAGCAGTACCTCGTCGACAGGTAGCACTGAAGCTTTCTTT.

The chain couples TRBV7-9 to TRBJ2-1; 11 positions match TRBD2. The ends lost 5 bases at V and 1 base at J; junction bases unmatched: 10. This CDR3 region has 18 residues. Germline-derived CDR1 and CDR2 are SEHNR and FQNEAQ (reference sequence). Here the CDR3 reads CASSPAWASGRSYNEQFF. The DNA for the CDR3 is TGTGCCAGCAGCCCGGCGTGGGCTAGCGGGAGGTCCTACAATGAGCAGTTCTTC. Based on the CDR3 plus reference TRBV7-9 and TRBJ2-1, the full variable domain is DTGVSQNPRHKITKRGQNVTFRCDPISEHNRLYWYRQTLGQGPEFLTYFQNEAQLEKSRLLSDRFSAERPKGSFSTLEIQRTEQGDSAMYLCASSPAWASGRSYNEQFFGPGTRLTVL.

V and J are TRBV5-6 and TRBJ1-2; tentative D call: TRBD1 (6 bases). The CDR3 extends over 14 amino acids. The V end lost 1 base, the J end lost 4 bases, and 11 bases lay between the germline ends. CDR1 is SGHDT and CDR2 is YYEEEE in the germline V gene. The CDR3 loop reads CASSLTGQPYGYTF. In DNA, the CDR3 is TGTGCCAGCAGCTTGACCGGACAGCCCTATGGCTACACCTTC.

The chain recombines TRBV7-3 with TRBJ2-5; the D gene is possibly TRBD2 (5 bases). The germline V gene encodes CDR1 SGHTA and CDR2 FQGTGA. Trimming removed 5 bases at V and 5 bases at J, with 12 bases between. CDR3 length equals 13 residues. The CDR3 reads CASSPPGGETQYF. The CDR3 DNA follows: TGTGCCAGCAGCCCCCCGGGCGGGGAGACCCAGTACTTC.

The chain carries TRBV14 and TRBJ1-1, with D unresolved. Deletions cut 0 bases from V and 1 base from J, with 9 bases between. This CDR3 spans 15 amino acids. Germline loops: CDR1 SGHDN, CDR2 FVKESK. The CDR3 loop reads CASSQDRRENTEAFF. The CDR3, as DNA: TGTGCCAGCAGCCAAGATCGGAGGGAGAACACTGAAGCTTTCTTT. Together with reference TRBV14 and TRBJ1-1, the CDR3 gives the full variable domain: EAGVTQFPSHSVIEKGQTVTLRCDPISGHDNLYWYRRVMGKEIKFLLHFVKESKQDESGMPNNRFLAERTGGTYSTLKVQPAELEDSGVYFCASSQDRRENTEAFFGQGTRLTVV.

V and J are TRBV6-4 and TRBJ2-5; TRBD2 matches at 8 bases. The CDR3 totals 14 residues. V lost 3 bases, J lost 1 base, and 1 base stayed unmatched. Germline CDR1 MRHNA, CDR2 SNTAGT. The CDR3 nucleotides are TGTGCCAGCAGTGAAAGCGGGGGCCAAGAGACCCAGTACTTC. It codes for CASSESGGQETQYF.

This chain uses TRBV7-8 with TRBJ2-3; D possibly corresponds to TRBD2 (6 bases). Germline V gene lookup returns CDR1 SGHVS and CDR2 FQNEAQ. This CDR3 spans 13 amino acids. Trimming cost V 3 bases and J 3 bases, with 7 bases left between them. CDR3 residues: CASSFGGTDTQYF. In nucleotides, the CDR3 is TGTGCCAGCAGCTTTGGGGGGACAGATACGCAGTATTTT.

The V call is TRBV18, the J call TRBJ2-3, with 10 bases that match TRBD2. Germline CDR1 KGHSH, CDR2 LQKENI. CDR3 length: 17 amino acids. J gave up 2 bases and V 2 bases, and 7 bases lay outside the gene matches. The CDR3 loop reads CASSPTRTSGATDTQYF. The CDR3 bases are TGTGCCAGCTCACCAACTAGGACTAGCGGCGCCACAGATACGCAGTATTTT.

CDR3 nucleotide sequence: TGTGCCAGCAGCGTGGGACAGGGGCCCGAGCAGTACTTC. Its translation: CASSVGQGPEQYF. The chain uses TRBV5-4 and TRBJ2-7; 10 bases match TRBD1. The V and J ends lost 4 bases and 6 bases, in that order; junction bases with no gene match: 4. Germline assignment: CDR1 SGHNT and CDR2 YYREEE (reference sequence). The CDR3 contains 13 residues.